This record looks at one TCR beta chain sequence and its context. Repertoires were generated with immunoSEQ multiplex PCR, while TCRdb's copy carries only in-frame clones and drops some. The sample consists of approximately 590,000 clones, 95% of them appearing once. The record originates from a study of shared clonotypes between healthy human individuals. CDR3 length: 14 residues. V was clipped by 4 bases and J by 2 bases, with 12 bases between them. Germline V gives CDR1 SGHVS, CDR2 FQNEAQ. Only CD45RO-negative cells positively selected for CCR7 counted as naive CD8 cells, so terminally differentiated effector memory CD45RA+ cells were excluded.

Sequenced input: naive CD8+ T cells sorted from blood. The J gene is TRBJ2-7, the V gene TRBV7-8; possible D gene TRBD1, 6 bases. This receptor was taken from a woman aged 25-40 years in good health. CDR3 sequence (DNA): TGTGCCAGCAGCTCAACCGGGACACCCTACGAGCAGTACTTC. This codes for CASSSTGTPYEQYF.